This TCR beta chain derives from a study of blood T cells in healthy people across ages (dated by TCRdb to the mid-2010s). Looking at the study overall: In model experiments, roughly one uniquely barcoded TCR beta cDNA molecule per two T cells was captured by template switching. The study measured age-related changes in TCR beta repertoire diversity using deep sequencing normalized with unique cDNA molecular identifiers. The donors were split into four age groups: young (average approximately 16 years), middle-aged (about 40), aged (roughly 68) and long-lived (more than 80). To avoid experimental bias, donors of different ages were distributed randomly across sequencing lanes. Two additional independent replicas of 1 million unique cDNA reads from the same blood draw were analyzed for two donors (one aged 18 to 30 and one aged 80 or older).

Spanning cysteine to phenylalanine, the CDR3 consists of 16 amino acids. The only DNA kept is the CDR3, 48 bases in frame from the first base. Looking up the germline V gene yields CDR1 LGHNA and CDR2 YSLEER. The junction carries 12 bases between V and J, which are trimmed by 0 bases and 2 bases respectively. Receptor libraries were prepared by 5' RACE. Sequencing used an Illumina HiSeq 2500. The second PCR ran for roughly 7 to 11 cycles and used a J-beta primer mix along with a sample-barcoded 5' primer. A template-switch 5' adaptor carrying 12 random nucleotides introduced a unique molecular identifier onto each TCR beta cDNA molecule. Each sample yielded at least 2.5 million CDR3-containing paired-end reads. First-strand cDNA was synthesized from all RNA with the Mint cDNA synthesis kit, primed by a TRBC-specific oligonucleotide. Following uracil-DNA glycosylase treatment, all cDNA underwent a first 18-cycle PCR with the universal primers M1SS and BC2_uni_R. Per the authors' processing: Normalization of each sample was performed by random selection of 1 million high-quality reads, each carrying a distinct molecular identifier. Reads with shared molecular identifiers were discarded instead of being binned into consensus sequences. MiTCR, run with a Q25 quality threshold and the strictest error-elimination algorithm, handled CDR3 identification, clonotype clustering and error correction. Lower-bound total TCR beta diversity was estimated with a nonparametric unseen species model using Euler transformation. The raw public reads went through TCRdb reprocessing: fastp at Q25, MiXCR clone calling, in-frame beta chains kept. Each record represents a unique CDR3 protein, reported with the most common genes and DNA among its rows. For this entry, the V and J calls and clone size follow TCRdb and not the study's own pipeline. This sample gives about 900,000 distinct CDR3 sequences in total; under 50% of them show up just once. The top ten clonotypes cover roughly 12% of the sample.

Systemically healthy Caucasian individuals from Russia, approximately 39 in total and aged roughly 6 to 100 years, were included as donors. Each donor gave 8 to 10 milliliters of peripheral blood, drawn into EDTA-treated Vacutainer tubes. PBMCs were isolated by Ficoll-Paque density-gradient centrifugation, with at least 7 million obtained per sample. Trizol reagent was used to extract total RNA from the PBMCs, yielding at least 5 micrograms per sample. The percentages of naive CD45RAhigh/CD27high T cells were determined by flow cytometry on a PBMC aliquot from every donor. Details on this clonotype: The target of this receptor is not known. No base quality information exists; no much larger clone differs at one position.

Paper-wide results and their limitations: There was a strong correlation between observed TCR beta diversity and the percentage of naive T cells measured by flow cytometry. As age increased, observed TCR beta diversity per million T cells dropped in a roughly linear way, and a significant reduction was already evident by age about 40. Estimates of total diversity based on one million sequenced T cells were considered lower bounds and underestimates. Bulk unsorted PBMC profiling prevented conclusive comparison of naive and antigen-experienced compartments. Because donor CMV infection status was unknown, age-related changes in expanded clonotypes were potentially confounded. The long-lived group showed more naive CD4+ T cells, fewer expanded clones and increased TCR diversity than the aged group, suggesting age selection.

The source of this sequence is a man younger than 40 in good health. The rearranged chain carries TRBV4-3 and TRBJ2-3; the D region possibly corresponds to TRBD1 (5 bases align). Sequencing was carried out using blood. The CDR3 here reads CASSQDGALATDTQYF. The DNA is TGCGCCAGCAGCCAAGATGGGGCGCTGGCCACAGATACGCAGTATTTT.